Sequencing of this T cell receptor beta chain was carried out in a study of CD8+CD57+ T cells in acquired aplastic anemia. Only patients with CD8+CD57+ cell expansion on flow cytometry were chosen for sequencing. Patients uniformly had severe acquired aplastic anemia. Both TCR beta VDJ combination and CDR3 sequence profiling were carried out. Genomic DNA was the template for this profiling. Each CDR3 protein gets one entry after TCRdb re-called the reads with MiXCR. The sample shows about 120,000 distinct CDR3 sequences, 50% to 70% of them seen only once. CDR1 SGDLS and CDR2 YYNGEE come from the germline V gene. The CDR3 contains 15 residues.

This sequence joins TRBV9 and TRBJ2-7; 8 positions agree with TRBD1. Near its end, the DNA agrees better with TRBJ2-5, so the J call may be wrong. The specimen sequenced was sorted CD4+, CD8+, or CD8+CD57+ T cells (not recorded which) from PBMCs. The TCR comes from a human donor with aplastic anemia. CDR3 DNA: TGTGCCAGCAGCGTAGGACAGGGGTATCGAGAGACCCAGTACTTC. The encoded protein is CASSVGQGYRETQYF.